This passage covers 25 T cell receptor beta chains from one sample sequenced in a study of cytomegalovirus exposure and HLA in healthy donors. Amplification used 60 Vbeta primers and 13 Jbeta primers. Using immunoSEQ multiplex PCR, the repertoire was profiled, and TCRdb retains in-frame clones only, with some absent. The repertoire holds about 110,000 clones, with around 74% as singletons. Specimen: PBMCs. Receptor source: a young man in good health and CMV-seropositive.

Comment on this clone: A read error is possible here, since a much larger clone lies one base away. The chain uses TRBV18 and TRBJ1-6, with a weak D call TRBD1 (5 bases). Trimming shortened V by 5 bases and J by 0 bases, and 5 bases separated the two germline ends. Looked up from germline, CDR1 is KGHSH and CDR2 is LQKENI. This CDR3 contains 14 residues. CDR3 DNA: TGTGCCAGCTCAGACAGCTCCTATAATTCACCCCTCCACTTT. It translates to CASSDSSYNSPLHF.

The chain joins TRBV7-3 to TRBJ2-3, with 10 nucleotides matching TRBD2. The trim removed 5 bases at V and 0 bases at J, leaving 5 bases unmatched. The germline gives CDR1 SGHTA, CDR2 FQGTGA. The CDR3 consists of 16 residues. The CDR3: CASSPLAGTSTDTQYF. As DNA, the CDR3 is TGTGCCAGCAGCCCACTAGCGGGGACCAGCACAGATACGCAGTATTTT.

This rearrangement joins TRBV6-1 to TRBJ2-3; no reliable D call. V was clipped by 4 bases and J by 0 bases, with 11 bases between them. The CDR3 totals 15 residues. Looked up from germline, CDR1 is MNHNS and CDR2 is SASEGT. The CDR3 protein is CASSGRRVSTDTQYF. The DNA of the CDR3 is TGTGCCAGCAGTGGCCGACGGGTTAGCACAGATACGCAGTATTTT.

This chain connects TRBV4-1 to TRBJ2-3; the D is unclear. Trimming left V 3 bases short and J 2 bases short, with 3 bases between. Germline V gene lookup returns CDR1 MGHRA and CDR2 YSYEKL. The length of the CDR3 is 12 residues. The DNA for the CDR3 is TGCGCCAGCAGCCACAACACAGATACGCAGTATTTT. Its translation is CASSHNTDTQYF.

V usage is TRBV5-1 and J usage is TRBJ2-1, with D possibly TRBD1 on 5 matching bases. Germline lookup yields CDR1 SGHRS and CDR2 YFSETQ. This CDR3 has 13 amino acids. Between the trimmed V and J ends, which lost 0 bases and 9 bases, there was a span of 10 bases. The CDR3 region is CASSLEGAAEQFF. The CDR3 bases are TGCGCCAGCAGCTTGGAAGGGGCCGCTGAGCAGTTCTTC.

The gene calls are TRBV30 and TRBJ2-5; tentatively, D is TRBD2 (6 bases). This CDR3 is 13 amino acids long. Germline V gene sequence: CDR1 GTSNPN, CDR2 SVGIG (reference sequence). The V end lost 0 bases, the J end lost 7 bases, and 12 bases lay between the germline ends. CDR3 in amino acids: CAWSVQAGGTQYF. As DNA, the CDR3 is TGTGCCTGGAGTGTACAAGCGGGTGGGACCCAGTACTTC.

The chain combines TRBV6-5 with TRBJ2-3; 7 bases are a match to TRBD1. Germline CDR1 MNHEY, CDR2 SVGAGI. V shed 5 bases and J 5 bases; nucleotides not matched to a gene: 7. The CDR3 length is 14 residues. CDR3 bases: TGTGCCAGCAGTGTTCAGGGGGTAAGAGATACGCAGTATTTT. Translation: CASSVQGVRDTQYF.

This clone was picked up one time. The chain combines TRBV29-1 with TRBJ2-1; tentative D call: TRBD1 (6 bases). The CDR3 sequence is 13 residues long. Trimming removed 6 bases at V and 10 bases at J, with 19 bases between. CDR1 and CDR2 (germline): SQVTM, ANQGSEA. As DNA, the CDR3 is TGCAGCGTACAGGGAGCAAGAGGGTCCGAGCAGTTCTTC. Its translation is CSVQGARGSEQFF.

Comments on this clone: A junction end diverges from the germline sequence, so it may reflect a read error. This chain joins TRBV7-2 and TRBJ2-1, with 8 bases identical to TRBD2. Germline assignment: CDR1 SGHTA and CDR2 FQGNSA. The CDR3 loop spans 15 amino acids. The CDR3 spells CASSLEGGGRSERFF. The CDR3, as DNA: TGTGCCAGCAGCTTAGAGGGCGGGGGGAGGAGTGAGCGGTTCTTC.

CDR3 in DNA: TGTGCCAGCAGTTCACAGGGGGGTGGCTACACCTTC. It is translated as CASSSQGGGYTF. This chain joins TRBV28 and TRBJ1-2; 8 bases match TRBD1. The CDR3 is made up of 12 amino acids. The V gene's germline CDR1 is MDHEN and CDR2 SYDVKM. With 4 bases clipped from V and 7 bases from J, the junction kept 2 bases outside the gene matches.

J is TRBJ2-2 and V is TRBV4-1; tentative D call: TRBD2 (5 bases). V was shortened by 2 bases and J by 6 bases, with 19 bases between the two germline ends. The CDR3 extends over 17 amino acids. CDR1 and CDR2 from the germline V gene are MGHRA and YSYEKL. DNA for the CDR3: TGCGCCAGCAGCCAAAAAGCAGCGCTGGGGAGCGCCGGGGAGCTGTTTTTT. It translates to CASSQKAALGSAGELFF.

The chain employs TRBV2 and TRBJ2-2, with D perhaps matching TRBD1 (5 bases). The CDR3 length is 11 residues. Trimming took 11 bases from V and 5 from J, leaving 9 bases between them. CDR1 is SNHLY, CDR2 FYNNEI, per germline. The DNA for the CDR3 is TGTGCCTGTCAGGGAACCGGGGAGCTGTTTTTT. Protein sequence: CACQGTGELFF.

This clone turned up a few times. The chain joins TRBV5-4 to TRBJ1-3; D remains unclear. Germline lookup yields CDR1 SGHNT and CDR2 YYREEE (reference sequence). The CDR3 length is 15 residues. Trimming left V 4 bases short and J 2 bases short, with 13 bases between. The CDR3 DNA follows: TGTGCCAGCAGCGGGAGATCGGCGGCTGGAAACACCATATATTTT. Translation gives CASSGRSAAGNTIYF.

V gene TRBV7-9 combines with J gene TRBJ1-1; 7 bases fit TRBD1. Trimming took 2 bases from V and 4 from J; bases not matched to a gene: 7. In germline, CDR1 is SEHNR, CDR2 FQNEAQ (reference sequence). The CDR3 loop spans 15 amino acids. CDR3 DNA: TGTGCCAGCAGCTTAACCAAGGGGGCGAGCACTGAAGCTTTCTTT. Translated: CASSLTKGASTEAFF.

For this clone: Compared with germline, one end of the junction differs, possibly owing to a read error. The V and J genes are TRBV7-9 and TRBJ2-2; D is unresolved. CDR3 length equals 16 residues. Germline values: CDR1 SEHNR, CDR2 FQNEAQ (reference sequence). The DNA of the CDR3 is TGTTCCAGCAGCAGCCTCCCTGCTGTGAACACCGGGGAGCTGTTTTTT. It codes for CSSSSLPAVNTGELFF.

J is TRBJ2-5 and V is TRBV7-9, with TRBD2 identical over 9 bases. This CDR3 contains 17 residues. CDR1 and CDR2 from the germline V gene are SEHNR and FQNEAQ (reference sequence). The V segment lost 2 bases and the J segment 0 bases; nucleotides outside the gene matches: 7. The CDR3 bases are TGTGCCAGCAGCTTATCCCTAGCGGGGCCGTACCAAGAGACCCAGTACTTC. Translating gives CASSLSLAGPYQETQYF.

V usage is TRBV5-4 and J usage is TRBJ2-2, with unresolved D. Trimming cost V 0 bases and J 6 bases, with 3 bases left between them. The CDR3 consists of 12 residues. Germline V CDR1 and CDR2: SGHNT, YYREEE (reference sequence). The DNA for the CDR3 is TGTGCCAGCAGCTTGGCCTCCGGGGAGCTGTTTTTT. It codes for CASSLASGELFF.

In nucleotides, the CDR3 is TGTGCCAGCAGCGTAGGCCCAAAGGGGGAGACCCAGTACTTC. It yields the protein CASSVGPKGETQYF. The chain is built from TRBV9 and TRBJ2-5; tentative D call: TRBD1 (5 bases). Germline values: CDR1 SGDLS, CDR2 YYNGEE. CDR3 length: 14 residues. Trimming pared 0 bases from V and 5 bases from J, leaving 11 bases between.

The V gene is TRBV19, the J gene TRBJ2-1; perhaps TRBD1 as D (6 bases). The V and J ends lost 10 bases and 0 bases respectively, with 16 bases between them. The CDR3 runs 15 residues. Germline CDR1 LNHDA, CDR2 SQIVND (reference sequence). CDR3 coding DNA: TGTGCCACACAGCCACAGGGCAACTCCTACAATGAGCAGTTCTTC. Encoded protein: CATQPQGNSYNEQFF.

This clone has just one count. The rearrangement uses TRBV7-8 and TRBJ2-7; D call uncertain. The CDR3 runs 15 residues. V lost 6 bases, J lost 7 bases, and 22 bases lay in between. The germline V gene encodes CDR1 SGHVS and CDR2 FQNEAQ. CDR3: CASSPKGSSSGEQYF. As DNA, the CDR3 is TGTGCCAGCAGTCCGAAAGGCAGCTCTTCCGGGGAGCAGTACTTC.

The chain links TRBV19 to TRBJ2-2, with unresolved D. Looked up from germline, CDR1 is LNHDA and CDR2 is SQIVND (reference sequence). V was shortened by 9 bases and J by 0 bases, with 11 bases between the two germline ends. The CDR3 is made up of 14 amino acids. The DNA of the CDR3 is TGTGCCAGCACTTTCACGTCGAACACCGGGGAGCTGTTTTTT. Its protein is CASTFTSNTGELFF.

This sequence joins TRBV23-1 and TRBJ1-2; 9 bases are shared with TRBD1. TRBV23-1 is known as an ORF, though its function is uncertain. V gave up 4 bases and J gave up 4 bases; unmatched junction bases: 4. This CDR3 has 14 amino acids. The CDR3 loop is CASSRTGGGYGYTF. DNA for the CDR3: TGCGCCAGCAGTCGAACAGGGGGCGGCTATGGCTACACCTTC.

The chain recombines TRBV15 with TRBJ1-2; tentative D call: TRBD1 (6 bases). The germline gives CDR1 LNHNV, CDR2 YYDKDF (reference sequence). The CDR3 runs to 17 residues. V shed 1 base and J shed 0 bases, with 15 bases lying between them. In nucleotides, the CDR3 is TGTGCCACCAGCAGAGGGGACATTAAACCGGCTAACTATGGCTACACCTTC. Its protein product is CATSRGDIKPANYGYTF.

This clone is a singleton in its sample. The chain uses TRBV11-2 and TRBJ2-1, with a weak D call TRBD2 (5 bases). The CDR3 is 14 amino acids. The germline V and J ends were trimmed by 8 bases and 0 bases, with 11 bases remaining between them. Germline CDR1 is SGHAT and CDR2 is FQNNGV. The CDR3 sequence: CASAFRGSYNEQFF. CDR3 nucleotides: TGTGCCAGCGCCTTCCGGGGCTCCTACAATGAGCAGTTCTTC.

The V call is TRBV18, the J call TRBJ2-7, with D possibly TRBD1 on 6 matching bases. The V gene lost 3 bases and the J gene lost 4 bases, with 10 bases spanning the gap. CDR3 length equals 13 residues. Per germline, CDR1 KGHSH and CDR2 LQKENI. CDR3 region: CASSPGRGYEQYF. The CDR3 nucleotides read TGTGCCAGCTCACCCGGCAGGGGTTACGAGCAGTACTTC.